These T cell receptor beta chains were read from a single sample in a study of T cell responses to AZD1222 COVID-19 vaccine. Assay: immunoSEQ multiplex PCR; the TCRdb copy retains only in-frame clones and omits some. Of around 140,000 clones in the sample, 93% were seen once. The sample in question was peripheral blood, obtained on day 0 of AZD1222 vaccination. All receptors derive from an adult in good health. Both conserved end residues are part of each CDR3. A D gene is named only where the DNA matches it firmly. Size tells how often a clone was seen (once, few, many) or the class of an expanded clone, and some rows leave it out.

v_call: TRBV28
j_call: TRBJ1-1
clone_size: NA
d_call: TRBD1
cdr3_aa: CATTGDLTEAFF
cdr3_nt: TGTGCCACCACAGGGGATCTCACTGAAGCTTTCTTT

v_call: TRBV11-2
j_call: TRBJ1-4
clone_size: NA
d_call: TRBD1
cdr3_aa: CASRVTGRGEKLFF
cdr3_nt: TGTGCCAGCAGGGTGACAGGGCGCGGTGAAAAACTGTTTTTT

v_call: TRBV5-1
j_call: TRBJ1-6
clone_size: NA
d_call: TRBD1
cdr3_aa: CASSSSGGFSPLHF
cdr3_nt: TGCGCCAGCAGCTCTTCAGGGGGCTTTTCACCCCTCCACTTT

v_call: TRBV7-2
j_call: TRBJ1-6
clone_size: NA
d_call: NA
cdr3_aa: CASSLDGRINSPLHF
cdr3_nt: TGTGCCAGCAGCTTAGACGGGCGGATAAATTCACCCCTCCACTTT

v_call: TRBV7-3
j_call: TRBJ1-3
clone_size: NA
d_call: TRBD1
cdr3_aa: CASSSIRSRGPISGNTIYF
cdr3_nt: TGTGCCAGCAGCTCCATAAGATCCAGGGGGCCCATCTCTGGAAACACCATATATTTT

v_call: TRBV15
j_call: TRBJ2-3
clone_size: NA
d_call: NA
cdr3_aa: CATSGSRARTDTQYF
cdr3_nt: TGTGCCACCAGCGGATCCCGGGCAAGGACAGATACGCAGTATTTT

v_call: TRBV30
j_call: TRBJ1-2
clone_size: NA
d_call: TRBD1
cdr3_aa: CAWSVRGDRFYGYTF
cdr3_nt: TGTGCCTGGAGTGTAAGGGGGGACAGGTTTTATGGCTACACCTTC

v_call: TRBV30
j_call: TRBJ2-5
clone_size: NA
d_call: TRBD1
cdr3_aa: CAWSVGTGPQETQYF
cdr3_nt: TGTGCCTGGAGTGTTGGGACAGGGCCACAAGAGACCCAGTACTTC

v_call: TRBV29-1
j_call: TRBJ2-3
clone_size: NA
d_call: TRBD1
cdr3_aa: CSVEDPKVQGAGDTQYF
cdr3_nt: TGCAGCGTTGAAGACCCAAAGGTTCAGGGGGCCGGAGATACGCAGTATTTT

v_call: TRBV28
j_call: TRBJ2-7
clone_size: NA
d_call: TRBD1
cdr3_aa: CASSVGTGAYEQYF
cdr3_nt: TGTGCCAGCAGCGTAGGGACAGGCGCCTACGAGCAGTACTTC

v_call: TRBV6-1
j_call: TRBJ1-5
clone_size: NA
d_call: NA
cdr3_aa: CASSDRAGRGNQPQHF
cdr3_nt: TGTGCCAGCAGTGATCGGGCAGGCCGGGGCAATCAGCCCCAGCATTTT

v_call: TRBV12-3/TRBV12-4
j_call: TRBJ2-3
clone_size: NA
d_call: TRBD1
cdr3_aa: CAWGQGVTDTQYF
cdr3_nt: TGTGCCTGGGGACAGGGTGTCACAGATACGCAGTATTTT

v_call: TRBV7-2
j_call: TRBJ1-4
clone_size: few
d_call: TRBD1
cdr3_aa: CASSLGGQLRGKLFF
cdr3_nt: TGTGCCAGCAGCTTAGGGGGACAGCTTCGTGGGAAACTGTTTTTT

v_call: TRBV30
j_call: TRBJ2-7
clone_size: NA
d_call: NA
cdr3_aa: CAWSQTGRDEQYF
cdr3_nt: TGTGCCTGGAGTCAAACAGGGCGGGACGAGCAGTACTTC

v_call: TRBV9
j_call: TRBJ2-7
clone_size: once
d_call: NA
cdr3_aa: CASSVGGGLGYEQYF
cdr3_nt: TGTGCCAGCAGCGTAGGAGGGGGTTTAGGCTACGAGCAGTACTTC

v_call: TRBV5-5
j_call: TRBJ1-1
clone_size: NA
d_call: TRBD1
cdr3_aa: CASFPGQGSAEAFF
cdr3_nt: TGTGCCAGCTTCCCGGGACAGGGGAGCGCTGAAGCTTTCTTT

v_call: TRBV11-2
j_call: TRBJ2-1
clone_size: NA
d_call: NA
cdr3_aa: CASSLEGGTYNEQFF
cdr3_nt: TGTGCCAGCAGCTTAGAGGGGGGAACTTACAATGAGCAGTTCTTC

v_call: TRBV18
j_call: TRBJ2-7
clone_size: NA
d_call: TRBD1
cdr3_aa: CASSLGQGPYEQYF
cdr3_nt: TGTGCCAGCTCACTGGGACAGGGACCCTACGAGCAGTACTTC

v_call: TRBV9
j_call: TRBJ1-1
clone_size: NA
d_call: NA
cdr3_aa: CASSVGGEVNTEAFF
cdr3_nt: TGTGCCAGCAGCGTAGGTGGGGAGGTGAACACTGAAGCTTTCTTT

v_call: TRBV7-3
j_call: TRBJ2-1
clone_size: NA
d_call: TRBD2
cdr3_aa: CASSEGLANYNEQFF
cdr3_nt: TGTGCCAGCAGCGAGGGACTAGCGAATTACAATGAGCAGTTCTTC

v_call: TRBV27
j_call: TRBJ2-1
clone_size: NA
d_call: TRBD1
cdr3_aa: CASSYRGEVYNEQFF
cdr3_nt: TGTGCCAGCAGCTACAGGGGGGAGGTATACAATGAGCAGTTCTTC

v_call: TRBV5-1
j_call: TRBJ1-6
clone_size: once
d_call: NA
cdr3_aa: CASSTRAEGSPLHF
cdr3_nt: TGCGCCAGCAGCACCAGGGCAGAGGGCTCACCCCTCCACTTT

v_call: TRBV6-5
j_call: TRBJ1-2
clone_size: NA
d_call: NA
cdr3_aa: CASTRQANYGYTF
cdr3_nt: TGTGCCAGCACGCGACAGGCCAACTATGGCTACACCTTC

v_call: TRBV7-8
j_call: TRBJ1-4
clone_size: NA
d_call: NA
cdr3_aa: CASSSPMGAGWANEKLFF
cdr3_nt: TGTGCCAGCAGCTCCCCCATGGGCGCAGGGTGGGCTAATGAAAAACTGTTTTTT

v_call: TRBV7-9
j_call: TRBJ1-1
clone_size: NA
d_call: NA
cdr3_aa: CASSRQRGLGVTEAFF
cdr3_nt: TGTGCCAGCAGCCGCCAGAGGGGGTTAGGTGTCACTGAAGCTTTCTTT

v_call: TRBV9
j_call: TRBJ2-7
clone_size: NA
d_call: NA
cdr3_aa: CASSATALLYEQYF
cdr3_nt: TGTGCCAGCAGCGCCACGGCCCTGTTATACGAGCAGTACTTC

v_call: TRBV19
j_call: TRBJ1-1
clone_size: few
d_call: NA
cdr3_aa: CASSIRKSTEAFF
cdr3_nt: TGTGCCAGTAGTATCAGGAAGAGCACTGAAGCTTTCTTT

v_call: TRBV7-7
j_call: TRBJ1-2
clone_size: NA
d_call: NA
cdr3_aa: CASSLLPAPCSSGGYTF
cdr3_nt: TGTGCCAGCAGCTTACTTCCGGCTCCATGTTCCTCGGGAGGCTACACCTTC

v_call: TRBV10-2
j_call: TRBJ1-2
clone_size: NA
d_call: NA
cdr3_aa: CASREGPSGYTF
cdr3_nt: TGCGCCAGCCGAGAGGGGCCCTCTGGCTACACCTTC

v_call: TRBV7-2
j_call: TRBJ1-2
clone_size: NA
d_call: TRBD1
cdr3_aa: CASSSYRGRNYGYTF
cdr3_nt: TGTGCCAGCAGCTCCTACAGGGGGCGGAACTATGGCTACACCTTC

v_call: TRBV30
j_call: TRBJ2-7
clone_size: NA
d_call: NA
cdr3_aa: CAWRTSLSRRDEQYF
cdr3_nt: TGTGCCTGGAGAACATCGCTTTCCAGGCGGGACGAGCAGTACTTC

v_call: TRBV30
j_call: TRBJ2-7
clone_size: NA
d_call: NA
cdr3_aa: CAWSASSSGLQYF
cdr3_nt: TGTGCCTGGAGTGCTTCGTCATCGGGATTGCAGTACTTC

v_call: TRBV29-1
j_call: TRBJ1-2
clone_size: once
d_call: NA
cdr3_aa: CSVAESVVSTF
cdr3_nt: TGCAGCGTTGCGGAAAGTGTAGTGTCCACCTTC

v_call: TRBV30
j_call: TRBJ1-3
clone_size: NA
d_call: NA
cdr3_aa: CAWANRPTRGNTIYF
cdr3_nt: TGTGCCTGGGCCAATAGGCCAACGAGGGGAAACACCATATATTTT

v_call: TRBV11-3
j_call: TRBJ2-2
clone_size: NA
d_call: NA
cdr3_aa: CASSPGPTNTGELFF
cdr3_nt: TGTGCCAGCAGCCCGGGACCTACGAACACCGGGGAGCTGTTTTTT

v_call: TRBV27
j_call: TRBJ2-2
clone_size: NA
d_call: NA
cdr3_aa: CASSLYGKAGELFF
cdr3_nt: TGTGCCAGCAGTTTGTACGGGAAAGCCGGGGAGCTGTTTTTT

v_call: TRBV4-1
j_call: TRBJ2-7
clone_size: NA
d_call: NA
cdr3_aa: CASSQEDSASYEQYF
cdr3_nt: TGCGCCAGCAGCCAAGAAGATAGCGCGTCCTACGAGCAGTACTTC

v_call: TRBV9
j_call: TRBJ2-7
clone_size: NA
d_call: TRBD2
cdr3_aa: CASSAAGGPHEQYF
cdr3_nt: TGTGCCAGCAGCGCAGCGGGAGGGCCCCACGAGCAGTACTTC

v_call: TRBV7-2
j_call: TRBJ2-7
clone_size: NA
d_call: NA
cdr3_aa: CASSLRDTVGHEQYF
cdr3_nt: TGTGCCAGCAGCTTGAGGGACACAGTCGGCCACGAGCAGTACTTC

v_call: TRBV9
j_call: TRBJ1-6
clone_size: few
d_call: NA
cdr3_aa: CASSATGTVNSPLHF
cdr3_nt: TGTGCCAGCAGCGCGACCGGGACGGTGAATTCACCCCTCCACTTT

v_call: TRBV19
j_call: TRBJ1-2
clone_size: NA
d_call: NA
cdr3_aa: CASSIPGDYGYTF
cdr3_nt: TGTGCCAGTAGTATCCCCGGGGACTATGGCTACACCTTC

v_call: TRBV7-9
j_call: TRBJ2-7
clone_size: NA
d_call: TRBD1
cdr3_aa: CASSRDRVSYEQYF
cdr3_nt: TGTGCCAGCAGCCGGGACAGGGTTTCCTACGAGCAGTACTTC

v_call: TRBV30
j_call: TRBJ2-3
clone_size: NA
d_call: TRBD2
cdr3_aa: CAWSTAGGTNTQYF
cdr3_nt: TGTGCCTGGAGCACGGCGGGAGGTACGAATACGCAGTATTTT

v_call: TRBV4-1
j_call: TRBJ2-2
clone_size: NA
d_call: NA
cdr3_aa: CASSPPSGGSTGELFF
cdr3_nt: TGCGCCAGCAGCCCACCCTCGGGCGGTTCCACCGGGGAGCTGTTTTTT